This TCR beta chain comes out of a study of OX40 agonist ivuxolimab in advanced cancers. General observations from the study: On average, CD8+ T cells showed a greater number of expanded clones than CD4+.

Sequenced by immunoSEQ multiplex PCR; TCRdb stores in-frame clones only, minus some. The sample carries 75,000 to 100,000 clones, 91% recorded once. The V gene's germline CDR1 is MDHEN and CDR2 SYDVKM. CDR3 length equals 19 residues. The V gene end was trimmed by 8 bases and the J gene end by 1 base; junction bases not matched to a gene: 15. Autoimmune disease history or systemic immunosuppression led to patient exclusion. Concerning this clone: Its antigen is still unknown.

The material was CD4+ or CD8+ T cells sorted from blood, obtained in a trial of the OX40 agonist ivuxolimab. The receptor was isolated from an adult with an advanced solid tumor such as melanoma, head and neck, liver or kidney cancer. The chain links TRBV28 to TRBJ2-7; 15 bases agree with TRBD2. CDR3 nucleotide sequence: TGTGCCAGCCCCCCCGCGGGACTAGCGGGAGGAGGTTGGTCCTACGAGCAGTACTTC. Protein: CASPPAGLAGGGWSYEQYF.